This T cell receptor (beta chain) was identified during a study of blood T cell repertoires in COVID-19. On the study more broadly: Both acute and convalescent COVID-19 samples were obtained from the United States, Italy and Spain. From T cells, B-cell-depleted T cells, or PBMCs came the material, which was cDNA or gDNA.

Per the authors' pipeline: The authors estimated nucleated cell counts from reference gene primer amplification. The protocol was immunoSEQ multiplex PCR, while the TCRdb copy is restricted to in-frame clones and leaves out a portion. V, J and clone size derive from that table, while D and trimming were established from the DNA sequence. Of 150,000 to 200,000 clones listed, 90% to 95% are singletons. Germline CDR1 is LNHNV and CDR2 is YYDKDF (reference sequence). Trimming removed 3 bases at V and 7 bases at J, with 13 bases between. CDR3 size: 14 residues. Material for sequencing was peripheral blood. The clonotype comes from a woman in her fifties or sixties with acute or convalescent COVID-19. The gene calls are TRBV15 and TRBJ1-3; unclear D gene. The CDR3 protein is CATSSRRGLNTIYF. CDR3 nucleotides: TGTGCCACCAGCAGTCGGCGAGGGTTGAACACCATATATTTT.